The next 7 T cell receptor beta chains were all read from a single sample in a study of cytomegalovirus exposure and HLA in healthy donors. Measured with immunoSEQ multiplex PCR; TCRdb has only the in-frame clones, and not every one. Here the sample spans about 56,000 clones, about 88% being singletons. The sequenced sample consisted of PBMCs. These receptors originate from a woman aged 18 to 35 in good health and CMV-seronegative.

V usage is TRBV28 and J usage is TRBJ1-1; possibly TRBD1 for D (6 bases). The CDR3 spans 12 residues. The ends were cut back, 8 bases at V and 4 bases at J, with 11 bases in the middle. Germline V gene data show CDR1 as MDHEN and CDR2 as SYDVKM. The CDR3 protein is CASHTGFTEAFF. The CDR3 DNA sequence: TGTGCCAGCCATACAGGGTTCACTGAAGCTTTCTTT.

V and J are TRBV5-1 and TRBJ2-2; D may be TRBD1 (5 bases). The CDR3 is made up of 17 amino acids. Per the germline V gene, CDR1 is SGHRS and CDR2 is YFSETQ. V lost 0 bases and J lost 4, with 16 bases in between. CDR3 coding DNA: TGCGCCAGCAGCTTGGGGGGCAACCGATTGGTCACCGGGGAGCTGTTTTTT. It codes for CASSLGGNRLVTGELFF.

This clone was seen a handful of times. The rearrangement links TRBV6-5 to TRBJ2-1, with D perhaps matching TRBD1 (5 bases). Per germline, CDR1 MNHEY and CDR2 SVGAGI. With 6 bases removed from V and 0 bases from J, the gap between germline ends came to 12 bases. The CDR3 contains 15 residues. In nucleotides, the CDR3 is TGTGCCAGCAGCCAGGGTATCAGCTCCTACAATGAGCAGTTCTTC. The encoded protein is CASSQGISSYNEQFF.

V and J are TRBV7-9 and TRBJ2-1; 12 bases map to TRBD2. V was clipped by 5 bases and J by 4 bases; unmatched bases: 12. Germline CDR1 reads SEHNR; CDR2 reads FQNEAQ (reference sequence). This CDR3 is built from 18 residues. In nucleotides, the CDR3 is TGTGCCAGCAGCCCGGGGGCTAGCGGGGGGGCCGGGTACAATGAGCAGTTCTTC. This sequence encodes CASSPGASGGAGYNEQFF.

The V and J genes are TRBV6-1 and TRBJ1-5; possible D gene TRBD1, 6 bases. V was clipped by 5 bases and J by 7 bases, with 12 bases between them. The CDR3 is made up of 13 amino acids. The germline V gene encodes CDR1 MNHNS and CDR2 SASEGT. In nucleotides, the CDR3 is TGTGCCAGCAGTTTCAGGGGTGGGCAGCCCCAGCATTTT. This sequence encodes CASSFRGGQPQHF.

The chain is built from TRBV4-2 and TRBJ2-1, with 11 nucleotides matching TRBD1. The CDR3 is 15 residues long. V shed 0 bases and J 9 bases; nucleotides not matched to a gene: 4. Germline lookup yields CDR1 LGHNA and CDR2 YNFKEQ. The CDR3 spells CASSQDGQGAREQFF. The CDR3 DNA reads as TGTGCCAGCAGCCAAGATGGACAGGGGGCGCGTGAGCAGTTCTTC.

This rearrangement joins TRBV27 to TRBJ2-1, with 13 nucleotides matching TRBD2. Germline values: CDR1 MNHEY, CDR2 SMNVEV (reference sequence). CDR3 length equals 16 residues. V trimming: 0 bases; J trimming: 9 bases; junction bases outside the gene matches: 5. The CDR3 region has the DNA TGTGCCAGCAGTTTATCGGGACTAGCGGGAAGGGTTGAGCAGTTCTTC. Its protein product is CASSLSGLAGRVEQFF.